What follows are 29 T cell receptor beta chains derived from one specimen sequenced in a study of OX40 agonist ivuxolimab in advanced cancers. This table comes from immunoSEQ multiplex PCR, and its TCRdb copy is limited to in-frame clones, with some not included. The data hold 77,000 or so clones, with 92% observed a single time. This specimen consisted of CD4+ or CD8+ T cells sorted from blood, obtained in a trial of the OX40 agonist ivuxolimab. The origin of the receptors is an adult with an advanced solid tumor such as melanoma, head and neck, liver or kidney cancer.

The chain recombines TRBV4-1 with TRBJ1-6; the D is unclear. Trimming stripped 0 bases from V and 9 bases from J, with 12 bases between. The CDR3 spans 15 residues. Germline CDR1 reads MGHRA; CDR2 reads YSYEKL. In nucleotides, the CDR3 is TGCGCCAGCAGCCAAGATTCGGGAGTTGCTTCACCCCTCCACTTT. Translated, it gives CASSQDSGVASPLHF.

The V and J genes are TRBV14 and TRBJ2-2, with 8 bases lining up with TRBD1. Per the germline V gene, CDR1 is SGHDN and CDR2 is FVKESK. Germline trimming cut 2 bases from V and 6 bases from J; bases unmatched to any gene: 5. The CDR3 is 15 residues long. The chain's CDR3 is CASSQFRTGPGELFF. The CDR3 DNA follows: TGTGCCAGCAGCCAATTCAGGACAGGGCCCGGGGAGCTGTTTTTT.

The chain has TRBV4-1 and TRBJ1-4; D remains unclear. Germline V lookup: CDR1 MGHRA, CDR2 YSYEKL. The CDR3 length is 14 residues. Trimming shortened V by 1 base and J by 6 bases, and 9 bases separated the two germline ends. CDR3 DNA: TGCGCCAGCAGCCAAGGCGGTGGCGATGAAAAACTGTTTTTT. Its translation is CASSQGGGDEKLFF.

The chain recombines TRBV7-9 with TRBJ1-4; no firm D call. Per the germline V gene, CDR1 is SEHNR and CDR2 is FQNEAQ (reference sequence). The CDR3 covers 15 residues. V was trimmed by 5 bases and J by 2 bases, leaving 12 bases between them. The CDR3: CASSRPDRTNEKLFF. The DNA for the CDR3 is TGTGCCAGCAGCCGCCCTGATCGGACTAATGAAAAACTGTTTTTT.

The chain has TRBV7-2 and TRBJ2-1; D is undetermined. The CDR3 length is 15 residues. Trimming shortened V by 5 bases and J by 5 bases, and 16 bases separated the two germline ends. Germline V gene sequence: CDR1 SGHTA, CDR2 FQGNSA. CDR3 DNA sequence: TGTGCCAGCAGCCTGGATTATGGCCTTAACAATGAGCAGTTCTTC. Protein product: CASSLDYGLNNEQFF.

The chain joins TRBV6-5 to TRBJ2-7; 7 bases agree with TRBD1. The germline V gene has CDR1 MNHEY and CDR2 SVGAGI. This CDR3 spans 14 amino acids. V lost 6 bases to trimming and J lost 0 bases; unmatched junction nucleotides: 5. CDR3: CASSETGSSYEQYF. The CDR3 DNA sequence: TGTGCCAGCAGCGAGACAGGGAGCTCCTACGAGCAGTACTTC.

V usage is TRBV11-2 and J usage is TRBJ1-3; D is uncertain. V was cut by 2 bases and J by 4 bases, with 9 bases left in between. This CDR3 has 14 amino acids. Germline V CDR1 and CDR2: SGHAT, FQNNGV. This chain's CDR3 is CASSLSPAGNTIYF. DNA of the CDR3: TGTGCCAGCAGCTTATCTCCAGCAGGAAACACCATATATTTT.

The gene calls are TRBV11-2 and TRBJ2-7; D might be TRBD1 or TRBD2, each matching 5 bases. This CDR3 comprises 17 residues. Germline V gene sequence: CDR1 SGHAT, CDR2 FQNNGV. V shed 1 base and J shed 3 bases, with 19 bases lying between them. CDR3 DNA sequence: TGTGCCAGCAGCTTAGTGGAGGCAGCAAAGGACATCTACGAGCAGTACTTC. This codes for CASSLVEAAKDIYEQYF. The full variable domain, completed using reference TRBV11-2 and TRBJ2-7, is EAGVAQSPRYKIIEKRQSVAFWCNPISGHATLYWYQQILGQGPKLLIQFQNNGVVDDSQLPKDRFSAERLKGVDSTLKIQPAKLEDSAVYLCASSLVEAAKDIYEQYFGPGTRLTVT.

The chain has TRBV19 and TRBJ2-1; TRBD2 aligns across 13 bases. The V gene end was trimmed by 5 bases and the J gene end by 7 bases; junction bases not matched to a gene: 23. Germline V gene lookup returns CDR1 LNHDA and CDR2 SQIVND (reference sequence). The CDR3 is made up of 21 amino acids. The CDR3, as DNA: TGTGCCAGTAGTGGAGGCTTTGTTTTCCCTGAGGGGGGACTAGCGGGGAATGAGCAGTTCTTC. It codes for CASSGGFVFPEGGLAGNEQFF.

This rearrangement joins TRBV15 to TRBJ1-5; D is unresolved. From germline, CDR1 is LNHNV and CDR2 YYDKDF (reference sequence). Trimming removed 0 bases at V and 7 bases at J, with 13 bases between. The CDR3 has 15 residues. CDR3 nucleotide sequence: TGTGCCACCAGCAGAGATGTCGGTGAGGGACAGCCCCAGCATTTT. Translated, it gives CATSRDVGEGQPQHF.

The chain is built from TRBV5-1 and TRBJ2-2, with D uncertain. Trimming removed 2 bases from V and 5 bases from J, with 13 bases in between. CDR1 is SGHRS, CDR2 YFSETQ, per germline. This CDR3 is built from 15 residues. CDR3 bases: TGCGCCAGCAGCTTAATTAGGGAAGGAACCGGGGAGCTGTTTTTT. Its translation: CASSLIREGTGELFF.

This chain joins TRBV6-1 and TRBJ2-3; D unclear. The CDR3 loop spans 18 amino acids. V lost 3 bases to trimming and J lost 1 base, with 20 bases between them. Per the germline V gene, CDR1 is MNHNS and CDR2 is SASEGT. The CDR3 nucleotides read TGTGCCAGCAGTGATTTACCTCCTGGATACCGAGGCACAGATACGCAGTATTTT. This sequence encodes CASSDLPPGYRGTDTQYF.

CDR3 residues: CASSVFSGGALETQYF. As DNA, the CDR3 is TGTGCCAGCAGCGTATTTAGCGGGGGGGCTCTCGAGACCCAGTACTTC. The chain links TRBV9 to TRBJ2-5, with TRBD2 identical over 11 bases. CDR3 length equals 16 residues. Germline V gene sequence: CDR1 SGDLS, CDR2 YYNGEE. The V and J ends lost 1 base and 5 bases, in that order; junction bases with no gene match: 7. The variable domain in full, with the rest retrieved from reference TRBV9 and TRBJ2-5, is DSGVTQTPKHLITATGQRVTLRCSPRSGDLSVYWYQQSLDQGLQFLIQYYNGEERAKGNILERFSAQQFPDLHSELNLSSLELGDSALYFCASSVFSGGALETQYFGPGTRLLVL.

This clone was seen only once. The genes are TRBV5-6 and TRBJ2-3; 10 bases are shared with TRBD2. The ends lost 2 bases at V and 4 bases at J; junction bases unmatched: 10. The CDR3 is 17 amino acids. Germline lookup yields CDR1 SGHDT and CDR2 YYEEEE. In DNA form, the CDR3 reads TGTGCCAGCAGCTTAGCGGGGGGGCTTAACAGAGCAGATACGCAGTATTTT. This gives the protein CASSLAGGLNRADTQYF. Supplemented by reference TRBV5-6 and TRBJ2-3, the full variable domain reads DAGVTQSPTHLIKTRGQQVTLRCSPKSGHDTVSWYQQALGQGPQFIFQYYEEEERQRGNFPDRFSGHQFPNYSSELNVNALLLGDSALYLCASSLAGGLNRADTQYFGPGTRLTVL.

The chain is built from TRBV28 and TRBJ2-1; D is possibly TRBD1 (5 bases). Deletions cut 5 bases from V and 2 bases from J, with 13 bases between. Germline CDR1 MDHEN, CDR2 SYDVKM. The CDR3 has 15 residues. CDR3 sequence reads: CASSPYLDTYNEQFF. CDR3 sequence (DNA): TGTGCCAGCAGTCCTTATTTGGACACCTACAATGAGCAGTTCTTC.

The chain uses TRBV27 and TRBJ1-4, with D tentatively TRBD1 (6 bases). Germline V gene data show CDR1 as MNHEY and CDR2 as SMNVEV (reference sequence). The CDR3 has 14 residues. V was trimmed by 5 bases and J by 13 bases, leaving 20 bases between them. The CDR3 DNA reads as TGTGCCAGCAGTCCACAGGGAGCCCCGGGTGGACTGTTTTTT. This encodes CASSPQGAPGGLFF. The full variable domain, completed using reference TRBV27 and TRBJ1-4, is EAQVTQNPRYLITVTGKKLTVTCSQNMNHEYMSWYRQDPGLGLRQIYYSMNVEVTDKGDVPEGYKVSRKEKRNFPLILESPSPNQTSLYFCASSPQGAPGGLFFGSGTQLSVL.

The chain joins TRBV27 to TRBJ1-2; TRBD1 might be the D (6 bases). The germline V and J ends were trimmed by 4 bases and 10 bases, with 16 bases remaining between them. This CDR3 spans 13 amino acids. Germline-derived CDR1 and CDR2 are MNHEY and SMNVEV (reference sequence). CDR3 nucleotides: TGTGCCAGCAGTTACCCCGGGGGGCCCGACTACACCTTC. As protein: CASSYPGGPDYTF.

This sequence joins TRBV4-2 and TRBJ2-1, with D tentatively TRBD2 (7 bases). Trimming cost V 5 bases and J 12 bases, with 23 bases left between them. Germline CDR1 is LGHNA and CDR2 is YNFKEQ. The CDR3 runs to 15 residues. The CDR3 DNA sequence: TGTGCCAGCAGCGCCCTAGGGGGGGGTCATGGTGGGCAGTTCTTC. This sequence encodes CASSALGGGHGGQFF.

The chain has TRBV7-3 and TRBJ1-1; D unclear. Germline V gene lookup returns CDR1 SGHTA and CDR2 FQGTGA. The CDR3 runs 14 residues. V lost 5 bases and J 0 bases, leaving 10 bases between the germline ends. The CDR3 DNA is TGTGCCAGCAGCGTGGGTCCGATGAACACTGAAGCTTTCTTT. This gives the protein CASSVGPMNTEAFF.

This clone was seen a handful of times. This sequence joins TRBV4-2 and TRBJ2-7; 11 nucleotides match TRBD2. J gave up 3 bases and V 4 bases, and 8 bases lay outside the gene matches. There are 16 residues in the CDR3. CDR1 LGHNA and CDR2 YNFKEQ come from the germline V gene. DNA for the CDR3: TGTGCCAGCAGCCCCTCTACGGGACTAGCGGACTACGAGCAGTACTTC. This gives the protein CASSPSTGLADYEQYF.

This clone was seen once. The V call is TRBV7-6, the J call TRBJ2-1, with 7 bases fitting TRBD2. V shed 4 bases and J 4 bases; nucleotides not matched to a gene: 7. The length of the CDR3 is 15 residues. Germline V gene data show CDR1 as SGHVS and CDR2 as FNYEAQ. Written as DNA, the CDR3 is TGTGCCAGCAGCTCGAGCGGGGCGAGGTACAATGAGCAGTTCTTC. Its protein is CASSSSGARYNEQFF.

The chain joins TRBV6-1 to TRBJ2-2; no reliable D call. Germline CDR1 reads MNHNS; CDR2 reads SASEGT. There are 17 residues in the CDR3. Trimming shortened V by 2 bases and J by 0 bases, and 13 bases separated the two germline ends. As DNA, the CDR3 is TGTGCCAGCAGTGAATTCCCTGCAGGAGCGAACACCGGGGAGCTGTTTTTT. It translates to CASSEFPAGANTGELFF.

The rearrangement links TRBV29-1 to TRBJ1-2; 10 bases map to TRBD1. Germline V gene data show CDR1 as SQVTM and CDR2 as ANQGSEA. This CDR3 comprises 13 residues. V shed 6 bases and J 3 bases; nucleotides not matched to a gene: 4. This chain's CDR3 is CSVGTGADYGYTF. In DNA, the CDR3 is TGCAGCGTCGGGACAGGGGCGGACTATGGCTACACCTTC.

V is TRBV7-9 and J is TRBJ2-5; 10 positions match TRBD2. V trimming: 5 bases; J trimming: 5 bases; junction bases outside the gene matches: 11. This CDR3 region has 16 residues. In germline, CDR1 is SEHNR, CDR2 FQNEAQ (reference sequence). CDR3 nucleotide sequence: TGTGCCAGCAGCCGAAATCTAGCGGGGGCCTCGGAGACCCAGTACTTC. Its protein is CASSRNLAGASETQYF.

V is TRBV2 and J is TRBJ2-5, with no clear D. Trimming pared 1 base from V and 1 base from J, leaving 10 bases between. The CDR3 loop spans 15 amino acids. Looked up from germline, CDR1 is SNHLY and CDR2 is FYNNEI. The CDR3 DNA is TGTGCCAGCAGTGAAGGGCTAGACCTCCAAGAGACCCAGTACTTC. Residues: CASSEGLDLQETQYF.

This clone was seen a single time. The genes are TRBV18 and TRBJ1-1; no definite D call. CDR1 and CDR2 from the germline V gene are KGHSH and LQKENI. V shed 2 bases and J shed 5 bases, with 9 bases lying between them. The CDR3 is 13 amino acids. The CDR3 protein is CASSPYAPTEAFF. The CDR3 DNA reads as TGTGCCAGCTCACCATATGCCCCGACTGAAGCTTTCTTT.

CDR3 loop: CASTQGDRSYEQYF. CDR3 nucleotides: TGTGCCAGCACCCAGGGGGACAGATCCTACGAGCAGTACTTC. This sequence joins TRBV6-5 and TRBJ2-7, with 7 bases matching TRBD1. This CDR3 spans 14 amino acids. The ends lost 7 bases at V and 1 base at J; junction bases unmatched: 7. Germline V CDR1 and CDR2: MNHEY, SVGAGI.

The CDR3 region has the DNA TGCGCCAGCAGCTTGGCCCGGGACAGGGGGCTCAGGGATGGCTACACCTTC. Amino acid sequence: CASSLARDRGLRDGYTF. The chain is built from TRBV5-1 and TRBJ1-2; 12 bases agree with TRBD1. After removal of 0 bases from V and 6 bases from J, the junction contained 9 bases not matched to a gene. Germline CDR1 reads SGHRS; CDR2 reads YFSETQ. The CDR3 totals 17 residues.

The CDR3 reads CASSTRDGGHPYEQYF. In DNA, the CDR3 is TGTGCCAGCAGCACCCGGGACGGGGGTCACCCCTACGAGCAGTACTTC. The rearrangement uses TRBV13 and TRBJ2-7, with a tentative D call TRBD2 (6 bases). V was clipped by 5 bases and J by 2 bases, with 19 bases between them. In germline, CDR1 is PRHDT, CDR2 FYEKMQ (reference sequence). The CDR3 has 16 amino acids.